Below, 18 T cell receptor beta chains from the same sample are listed, as sequenced in a study of shared clonotypes between healthy human individuals. Sequenced by immunoSEQ multiplex PCR; TCRdb stores in-frame clones only, minus some. This repertoire shows 1.4 million or so clones, 98% found once; its top ten account for 0.36%. Sequencing was performed on naive CD4+ T cells sorted from blood. As to subset: CD45RA+ positively selected. These receptor sequences come from a man aged 30 to 45 in good health.

V and J are TRBV11-3 and TRBJ2-7; possibly TRBD1 or TRBD2 for D (5 bases each). This CDR3 is built from 13 residues. Germline V lookup: CDR1 SGHNT, CDR2 YENEEA. The V and J ends lost 3 bases and 3 bases respectively, with 9 bases between them. CDR3 sequence (DNA): TGTGCCAGCAGCTTGGGACCGAACTACGAGCAGTACTTC. Protein product: CASSLGPNYEQYF.

The chain recombines TRBV11-2 with TRBJ2-4, with a tentative D call TRBD2 (5 bases). V shed 5 bases and J shed 2 bases, with 19 bases lying between them. CDR3 size: 17 residues. Germline loops: CDR1 SGHAT, CDR2 FQNNGV. CDR3 sequence: CASSQRELQRPKNIQYF. The CDR3 nucleotides are TGTGCCAGCAGCCAGAGGGAGCTACAACGACCCAAAAACATTCAGTACTTC.

V and J are TRBV15 and TRBJ2-1; D might be TRBD1 or TRBD2, each matching 6 bases. The CDR3 covers 17 residues. Trimming left V 0 bases short and J 8 bases short, with 20 bases between. Germline-derived CDR1 and CDR2 are LNHNV and YYDKDF (reference sequence). CDR3 DNA sequence: TGTGCCACCAGCAGAGATCAGAGGGGGGAATCTATCGATGAGCAGTTCTTC. Residues: CATSRDQRGESIDEQFF.

The V call is TRBV18, the J call TRBJ2-2; D not certain. Per germline, CDR1 KGHSH and CDR2 LQKENI. Trimming cost V 3 bases and J 0 bases, with 11 bases left between them. This CDR3 has 16 amino acids. The CDR3 sequence is CASSPAPVANTGELFF. CDR3 sequence (DNA): TGTGCCAGCTCACCGGCCCCGGTGGCGAACACCGGGGAGCTGTTTTTT.

The chain employs TRBV5-5 and TRBJ2-1; 7 bases are a match to TRBD2. This CDR3 contains 15 residues. CDR1 SGHKS and CDR2 YYEKEE come from the germline V gene (reference sequence). Trimming took 0 bases from V and 3 from J; bases not matched to a gene: 3. The CDR3, as DNA: TGTGCCAGCAGCTTGGGGCTAGCGGTCTACAATGAGCAGTTCTTC. This encodes CASSLGLAVYNEQFF.

The chain couples TRBV10-2 to TRBJ2-5, with D tentatively TRBD1 (6 bases). The CDR3 is 17 residues long. Per the germline V gene, CDR1 is WSHSY and CDR2 is SAAADI. V lost 3 bases, J lost 7 bases, and 24 bases lay in between. CDR3 nucleotides: TGCGCCAGCAGTGACGGGTGGCGGAGACAGGCAGAGGCGACCCAGTACTTC. This sequence encodes CASSDGWRRQAEATQYF.

The genes are TRBV6-5 and TRBJ2-7; D call uncertain. Between the trimmed V and J ends, which lost 5 bases and 2 bases, there was a span of 10 bases. The germline V gene has CDR1 MNHEY and CDR2 SVGAGI. The CDR3 consists of 13 residues. The CDR3 bases are TGTGCCAGCAGTAACGGCGTAACCTACGAGCAGTACTTC. The encoded protein is CASSNGVTYEQYF.

The chain combines TRBV11-2 with TRBJ2-1; D is ambiguous. Trimming cost V 2 bases and J 7 bases, with 12 bases left between them. Germline lookup yields CDR1 SGHAT and CDR2 FQNNGV. CDR3 length: 14 residues. CDR3 region: CASSLIRDRNEQFF. In DNA, the CDR3 is TGTGCCAGCAGCTTAATTAGGGATCGGAATGAGCAGTTCTTC.

This chain uses TRBV10-3 with TRBJ2-7; 7 bases agree with TRBD1. This CDR3 is built from 13 residues. Looked up from germline, CDR1 is ENHRY and CDR2 is SYGVKD. Germline trimming cut 9 bases from V and 3 bases from J; bases unmatched to any gene: 8. The CDR3 sequence is CAISLWDSYEQYF. In DNA, the CDR3 is TGTGCCATTTCCCTCTGGGACAGCTACGAGCAGTACTTC.

The chain uses TRBV4-1 and TRBJ2-3; 11 nucleotides line up with TRBD1. J was trimmed by 3 bases and V by 1 base; bases with no gene match: 9. Germline assignment: CDR1 MGHRA and CDR2 YSYEKL. CDR3 size: 18 residues. The CDR3, as DNA: TGCGCCAGCAGCCAAGGACCCTCGGGACAGGGGGTGACAGATACGCAGTATTTT. This sequence encodes CASSQGPSGQGVTDTQYF.

V usage is TRBV11-2 and J usage is TRBJ2-2; unclear D gene. Germline V CDR1 and CDR2: SGHAT, FQNNGV. The CDR3 sequence is 14 residues long. V dropped 0 bases and J dropped 4 bases, with 6 bases sitting between them. The CDR3 loop reads CASSLDPRTGELFF. CDR3 sequence (DNA): TGTGCCAGCAGCTTAGATCCCCGCACCGGGGAGCTGTTTTTT.

This chain connects TRBV5-1 to TRBJ1-1; 9 nucleotides line up with TRBD1. This CDR3 contains 19 residues. Germline V gene data show CDR1 as SGHRS and CDR2 as YFSETQ. V shed 6 bases and J 5 bases; nucleotides not matched to a gene: 23. The CDR3 region is CASTENWGQGGTRKTEAFF. CDR3 nucleotides: TGCGCCAGCACCGAGAATTGGGGACAGGGAGGGACTCGGAAGACTGAAGCTTTCTTT.

This clone was recorded once. The chain employs TRBV6-5 and TRBJ1-1; D ambiguous. CDR1 is MNHEY and CDR2 is SVGAGI in the germline V gene. The CDR3 spans 15 residues. With 2 bases removed from V and 0 bases from J, the gap between germline ends came to 10 bases. CDR3 amino acids: CASSYEQTVNTEAFF. The CDR3, as DNA: TGTGCCAGCAGTTACGAACAGACCGTGAACACTGAAGCTTTCTTT.

The V gene is TRBV11-2, the J gene TRBJ1-2; D might be TRBD1 (5 bases). Trimming left V 5 bases short and J 4 bases short, with 17 bases between. In germline, CDR1 is SGHAT, CDR2 FQNNGV. This CDR3 comprises 15 residues. This chain's CDR3 is CASSGRDRPTYGYTF. CDR3 DNA: TGTGCCAGCAGCGGCCGGGACCGCCCAACCTATGGCTACACCTTC.

This rearrangement joins TRBV5-6 to TRBJ2-1, with TRBD2 matching 7 bases. V trimming: 0 bases; J trimming: 11 bases; junction bases outside the gene matches: 11. CDR3 length equals 15 residues. The germline V gene encodes CDR1 SGHDT and CDR2 YYEEEE. The CDR3 nucleotides are TGTGCCAGCAGCTTGGTCGGCGAGGGAGGGCTAAAGCAGTTCTTC. Protein product: CASSLVGEGGLKQFF.

V gene TRBV13 combines with J gene TRBJ2-7, with D possibly matching TRBD2 (6 bases). V was trimmed by 0 bases and J by 0 bases, leaving 9 bases between them. This CDR3 spans 15 amino acids. Germline V CDR1 and CDR2: PRHDT, FYEKMQ (reference sequence). The CDR3 spells CASSLGRGLSYEQYF. The CDR3 DNA reads TGTGCCAGCAGCTTAGGTCGGGGACTCTCCTACGAGCAGTACTTC.

The chain has TRBV7-9 and TRBJ2-3; D perhaps matches TRBD1 (6 bases). The CDR3 runs to 14 residues. V dropped 4 bases and J dropped 3 bases, with 11 bases sitting between them. CDR1 and CDR2 (germline): SEHNR, FQNEAQ (reference sequence). The CDR3 sequence: CASSSQGSTDTQYF. In DNA form, the CDR3 reads TGTGCCAGCAGCTCGCAGGGGTCGACAGATACGCAGTATTTT.

This sequence joins TRBV7-2 and TRBJ1-1; TRBD1 might be the D (5 bases). The germline gives CDR1 SGHTA, CDR2 FQGNSA. The CDR3 is 15 residues long. V was pared by 5 bases and J by 3 bases, with 16 bases between. The DNA of the CDR3 is TGTGCCAGCAGCCGGTCTCGAGGGGCGGACACTGAAGCTTTCTTT. Its protein product is CASSRSRGADTEAFF.